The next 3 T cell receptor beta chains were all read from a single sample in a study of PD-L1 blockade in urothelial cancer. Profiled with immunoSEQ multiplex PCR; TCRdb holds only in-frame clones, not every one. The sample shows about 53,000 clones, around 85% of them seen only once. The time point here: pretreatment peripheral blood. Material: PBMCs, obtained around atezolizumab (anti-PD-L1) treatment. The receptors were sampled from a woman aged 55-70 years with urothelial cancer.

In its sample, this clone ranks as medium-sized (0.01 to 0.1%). The CDR3 here is CASSLGLAGGLRTGELFF. CDR3 nucleotide sequence: TGTGCCAGCAGCCTAGGACTAGCGGGGGGGTTACGAACCGGGGAGCTGTTTTTT. The chain joins TRBV5-4 to TRBJ2-2, with 15 nucleotides matching TRBD2. The CDR3 runs to 18 residues. Germline V CDR1 and CDR2: SGHNT, YYREEE (reference sequence). Trimming took 4 bases from V and 5 from J; bases not matched to a gene: 9.

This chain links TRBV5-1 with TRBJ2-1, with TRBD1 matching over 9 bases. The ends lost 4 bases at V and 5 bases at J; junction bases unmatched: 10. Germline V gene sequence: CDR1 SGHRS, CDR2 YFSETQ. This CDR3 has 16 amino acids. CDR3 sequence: CASSLRLGQGDNEQFF. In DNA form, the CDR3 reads TGCGCCAGCAGCCTCAGATTGGGACAGGGTGACAATGAGCAGTTCTTC.

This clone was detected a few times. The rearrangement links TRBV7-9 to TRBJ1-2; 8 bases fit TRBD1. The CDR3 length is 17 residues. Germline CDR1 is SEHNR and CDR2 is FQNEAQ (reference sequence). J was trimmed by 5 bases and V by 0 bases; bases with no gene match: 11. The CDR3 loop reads CASSLARTGFSPYGYTF. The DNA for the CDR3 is TGTGCCAGCAGCTTAGCGAGGACAGGGTTTAGTCCTTATGGCTACACCTTC.